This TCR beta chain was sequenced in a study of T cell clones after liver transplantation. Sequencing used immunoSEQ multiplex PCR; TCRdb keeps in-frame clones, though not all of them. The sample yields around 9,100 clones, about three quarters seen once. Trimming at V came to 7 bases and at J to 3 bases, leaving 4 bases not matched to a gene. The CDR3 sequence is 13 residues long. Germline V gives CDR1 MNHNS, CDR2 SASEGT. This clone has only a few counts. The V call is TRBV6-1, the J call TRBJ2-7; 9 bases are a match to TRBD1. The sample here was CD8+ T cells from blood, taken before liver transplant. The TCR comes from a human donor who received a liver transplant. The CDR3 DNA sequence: TGTGCCAGCATGTTGACAGGGGGCTACGAGCAGTACTTC. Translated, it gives CASMLTGGYEQYF.